A selection of T cell receptor beta chains follows, all from one sample in a study of cytomegalovirus exposure and HLA in healthy donors. The table came from immunoSEQ multiplex PCR; TCRdb's copy has only in-frame clones and leaves some out. This table holds roughly 200,000 clones, around 73% found once. The specimen sequenced was PBMCs. The receptor set was obtained from a woman aged 30 to 39 in good health and CMV-seropositive. Both conserved end residues are part of each CDR3. The order of the fields is V gene, J gene, D gene, clone size, CDR3 protein, CDR3 DNA. D genes are given only for firm matches. Clone size is stated in some rows and not others, as once, few, many or a class when expanded.

>TRBV18|TRBJ1-3|NA|NA
CASSPVQGVPNTIYF
TGTGCCAGCTCACCGGTACAGGGAGTGCCAAACACCATATATTTT
>TRBV28|TRBJ2-7|TRBD1|few
CASSSLLGDRGSYEQYF
TGTGCCAGCAGTTCCCTCCTTGGGGACAGAGGTAGCTACGAGCAGTACTTC
>TRBV4-2|TRBJ1-1|NA|once
CASSQAIQGGYDTEAFF
TGTGCCAGCAGCCAAGCAATCCAGGGAGGGTATGATACTGAAGCTTTCTTT
>TRBV7-2|TRBJ2-3|NA|few
CASSLWRGGDTQYF
TGTGCCAGCAGCTTATGGCGGGGAGGAGATACGCAGTATTTT
>TRBV6-5|TRBJ1-5|TRBD1|NA
CASSRQGDQPQHF
TGTGCCAGCAGTCGACAGGGGGATCAGCCCCAGCATTTT
>TRBV28|TRBJ2-1|TRBD2|once
CASSPSGLAGGRNEQFF
TGTGCCAGCAGTCCCTCCGGACTAGCGGGAGGGCGGAATGAGCAGTTCTTC
>TRBV18|TRBJ2-7|NA|NA
CASSPWAQTDEQYF
TGTGCCAGCTCACCATGGGCCCAGACCGACGAGCAGTACTTC
>TRBV6-5|TRBJ1-4|NA|few
CASRGTSAGEKLFF
TGTGCCAGCAGAGGGACATCGGCCGGTGAAAAACTGTTTTTT
>TRBV7-9|TRBJ2-5|NA|NA
CASSFDRGGETQYF
TGTGCCAGCAGCTTTGATAGGGGTGGAGAGACCCAGTACTTC
>TRBV2|TRBJ2-7|TRBD2|few
CASNLAGSVYEQYF
TGTGCCAGCAATTTAGCGGGGAGTGTCTACGAGCAGTACTTC
>TRBV5-4|TRBJ1-2|NA|NA
CASSLERQAYGYTF
TGTGCCAGCAGCTTGGAGCGGCAGGCCTATGGCTACACCTTC
>TRBV6-6|TRBJ2-7|TRBD1|few
CASSYGTGEPYEQYF
TGTGCCAGCAGTTACGGGACAGGGGAACCCTACGAGCAGTACTTC
>TRBV7-6|TRBJ1-5|TRBD1|NA
CASSLRLRDRLIHQPQHF
TGTGCCAGCAGTTTGAGATTAAGGGACAGGTTAATTCATCAGCCCCAGCATTTT
>TRBV5-1|TRBJ1-1|NA|NA
CASSTLTVNTEAFF
TGCGCCAGCAGCACCCTGACAGTTAACACTGAAGCTTTCTTT
>TRBV11-2|TRBJ2-1|TRBD2|few
CASSLLAGGHNEQFF
TGTGCCAGCAGCTTACTAGCGGGAGGCCACAATGAGCAGTTCTTC
>TRBV29-1|TRBJ2-3|TRBD2|NA
CSVRLAGGPTDTQYF
TGCAGCGTTAGACTAGCGGGGGGGCCAACAGATACGCAGTATTTT
>TRBV5-4|TRBJ2-4|NA|NA
CASSEDGDIQYF
TGTGCCAGCAGCGAAGACGGGGACATTCAGTACTTC
>TRBV7-9|TRBJ2-1|TRBD2|once
CASSRLAGGGSYNEQFF
TGTGCCAGCAGCAGACTAGCGGGAGGAGGGTCCTACAATGAGCAGTTCTTC